The rows below give T cell receptor beta chains drawn from one sample of a study of blood T cell repertoires in COVID-19. Some clones are missing from TCRdb's copy, which holds only in-frame ones; the method was immunoSEQ multiplex PCR. The profile covers 200,000 to 250,000 clones, with approximately 90% appearing a single time and roughly 6% taken by the ten largest. The specimen sequenced was PBMCs or T cells enriched from blood (not recorded which). The receptors shown here come from a woman aged 30 to 39 with acute COVID-19. Each CDR3 is given with its conserved first and last residue. A D gene is named only where the DNA matches it firmly. Only part of the rows carry a size: once, few, many, or a class if the clone is expanded.

cdr3_aa cdr3_nt j_call v_call d_call clone_size
CASSIGPGLEVNEQFF TGTGCCAGTAGTATAGGTCCGGGACTAGAAGTTAACGAGCAGTTCTTC TRBJ2-1 TRBV19 TRBD2 .
CASSGGLSYGYTF TGTGCCAGCAGTGGGGGACTTAGCTATGGCTACACCTTC TRBJ1-2 TRBV27 . few
CASTRGDTEAFF TGTGCCAGCACCAGGGGCGACACTGAAGCTTTCTTT TRBJ1-1 TRBV9 . .
CASSAGGASGSPLHF TGTGCCAGCAGCGCGGGGGGCGCCTCAGGTTCACCCCTCCACTTT TRBJ1-6 TRBV9 . .
CASGLASGELFF TGTGCCAGCGGACTAGCCTCCGGGGAGCTGTTTTTT TRBJ2-2 TRBV30 TRBD2 .
CASSDSGGADTQYF TGCGCCAGCAGTGACAGCGGGGGGGCGGATACGCAGTATTTT TRBJ2-3 TRBV10-1 TRBD2 .
CASSQDPAPGMGNSPLHF TGCGCCAGCAGCCAAGATCCCGCCCCAGGGATGGGTAATTCACCCCTCCACTTT TRBJ1-6 TRBV4-1 . .
CASSSPDSLEKLFF TGTGCCAGCAGTTCCCCGGACAGTTTGGAAAAACTGTTTTTT TRBJ1-4 TRBV5-4 . few
CASSTGQGADTEAFF TGTGCCAGCAGCACAGGACAGGGGGCGGATACTGAAGCTTTCTTT TRBJ1-1 TRBV11-3 TRBD1 .
CASSLGYGSSYEQYF TGTGCCAGCAGCCTTGGTTACGGGAGCTCCTACGAGCAGTACTTC TRBJ2-7 TRBV7-2 . .
CASSHGTNSQPQHF TGTGCCAGCAGTCATGGGACAAACAGTCAGCCCCAGCATTTT TRBJ1-5 TRBV28 . .
CASSFWGQAKIPDEQYF TGCGCCAGCAGCTTTTGGGGACAGGCAAAGATCCCTGACGAGCAGTACTTC TRBJ2-7 TRBV5-1 TRBD1 .
CASRGQGNSPLHF TGTGCCAGCAGGGGACAGGGCAATTCACCCCTCCACTTT TRBJ1-6 TRBV5-6 TRBD1 .
CASSEGQSDEQFF TGTGCCAGCAGTGAGGGGCAATCGGATGAGCAGTTCTTC TRBJ2-1 TRBV6-4 . .
CASTTSGTNEKLFF TGTGCCAGCACCACCAGTGGAACTAATGAAAAACTGTTTTTT TRBJ1-4 TRBV7-9 . .
CASSLDLSGNTIYF TGTGCCAGCAGCTTAGATCTAAGTGGAAACACCATATATTTT TRBJ1-3 TRBV11-2 . .
CASSPSEWDRGRMNTEAFF TGTGCCAGCAGCCCCTCCGAGTGGGACAGGGGGCGTATGAACACTGAAGCTTTCTTT TRBJ1-1 TRBV7-3 TRBD1 .